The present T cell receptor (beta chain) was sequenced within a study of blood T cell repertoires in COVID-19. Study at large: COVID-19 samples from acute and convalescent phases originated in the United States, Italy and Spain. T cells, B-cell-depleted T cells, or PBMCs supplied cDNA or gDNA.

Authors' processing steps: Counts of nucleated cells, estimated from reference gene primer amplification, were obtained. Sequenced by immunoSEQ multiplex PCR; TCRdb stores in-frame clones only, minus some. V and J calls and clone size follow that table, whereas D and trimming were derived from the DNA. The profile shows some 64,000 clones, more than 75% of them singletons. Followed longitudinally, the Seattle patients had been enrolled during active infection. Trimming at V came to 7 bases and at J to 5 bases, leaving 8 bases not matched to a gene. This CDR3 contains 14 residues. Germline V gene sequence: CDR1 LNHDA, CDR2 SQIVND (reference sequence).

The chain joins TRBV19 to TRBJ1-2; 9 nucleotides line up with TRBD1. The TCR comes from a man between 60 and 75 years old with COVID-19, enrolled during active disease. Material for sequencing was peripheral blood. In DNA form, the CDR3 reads TGTGCCAGTATCCCGGGACAGGGTCTTTATGGCTACACCTTC. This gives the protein CASIPGQGLYGYTF.